This T cell receptor beta chain was sequenced for a study of T cells in narcolepsy. General study results and limits: Comparing one patient's CSF and blood CD4+ clonotypes highlighted HCRT- and TRIB2-specific autoreactive clonotypes. Healthy controls reportedly lacked the autoreactive clonotypes serially found in patients' blood.

TCRdb keeps only in-frame clones here, not all; method: immunoSEQ multiplex PCR. Found here are tens of thousands of clones, approximately 79% of them singletons; the top ten hold 3% to 4%. The V end lost 10 bases, the J end lost 6 bases, and 15 bases lay between the germline ends. Germline CDR1 SGHVS, CDR2 FQNEAQ. The CDR3 sequence is 13 residues long. With regard to this clone: What it binds is not known.

The clonotype originates from a human donor in good health. Sequencing was performed on memory (CD45RA-) CD4+ T cells from blood. The J gene is TRBJ1-4, the V gene TRBV7-8; weak D call: TRBD1 (5 bases). The CDR3 nucleotides read TGTGCCACGGCGGGGGGGGGAGATGAAAAACTGTTTTTT. This gives the protein CATAGGGDEKLFF. Drawing the rest from reference TRBV7-8 and TRBJ1-4, the complete variable domain is GAGVSQSPRYKVAKRGQDVALRCDPISGHVSLFWYQQALGQGPEFLTYFQNEAQLDKSGLPSDRFFAERPEGSVSTLKIQRTQQEDSAVYLCATAGGGDEKLFFGSGTQLSVL.